This TCR beta chain was documented in a study of Ad26.COV2.S vaccination and SARS-CoV-2 variants (dated by TCRdb to about 2021). Describing the broader study: Donors in the vaccine arm were drawn from COV1001, a phase I-IIa trial of Ad26.COV2.S in healthy adults that was multicentre, randomized, double-blind and placebo-controlled. Ad26.COV2.S was administered intramuscularly at 5 x 10^10 or 1 x 10^11 viral particles, either as a single shot or as two shots given 56 days apart. Sequencing of the TCRbeta repertoire served to evaluate the specificity and breadth of SARS-CoV-2-reactive T cell receptors following Ad26.COV2.S vaccination. A total of around 32 samples were included in the TCR-sequenced set, comprising around 19 Ad26.COV2.S vaccine recipients, 5 placebo recipients and 8 SARS-CoV-2 convalescent individuals. Trial participants were randomized into five groups of five: low-dose or high-dose Ad26.COV2.S given once or twice, or placebo on both occasions. Blinding of investigators to trial group allocation was maintained during experiments and outcome assessment.

The investigation overall reported the following: After vaccination, spike-specific CD8+ and CD4+ T cell responses were reported to show substantial breadth. Non-spike TCR breadth was comparable between vaccine and placebo recipients, consistent with the vaccine containing only spike. Higher spike-specific TCR breadth was observed in Ad26.COV2.S recipients than in placebo recipients (P = 0.0014). The authors noted that total T cell responses may have been underestimated by the TCR breadth and depth analyses. Comparing responses between vaccine doses or regimens was not something the study was powered to do.

Comments on this clone: This clone's antigen is unknown. Per-nucleotide qualities are absent, and no much larger clonotype sits a single base away.

In light of the paper, this sample's treatment or condition label describes: about 20 received Ad26.COV2.S at low or high dose, single or two shots; several received placebo; per-sample allocation not given. Repertoires of vaccine and placebo recipients were sequenced from samples collected on day 63 after the first injection. Between 29 July and 7 August 2020, Cohort 1b enrolled some 25 adults aged 18-55 years at one site in Boston, USA. Ad26.COV2.S was a replication-incompetent adenovirus type 26 vector expressing a prefusion-stabilized SARS-CoV-2 spike protein from the original Wuhan strain. The immunoSEQ Assay was the method used to sequence TCRbeta CDR3 regions. After extraction, genomic DNA underwent amplification by bias-controlled multiplex PCR, followed by high-throughput sequencing. The paper's data handling went like this. To quantify the absolute abundance of each unique TCRbeta CDR3 region, sequences were collapsed and filtered. T cell fraction was estimated by normalization of TCRbeta template counts to usable DNA, with usable DNA being measured through amplification of reference genes present in all nucleated cells. Repertoire TCRs were annotated as SARS-CoV-2-specific when V gene, CDR3 amino acid sequence and J gene were exactly matched to a known reactive TCR set. The reference SARS-CoV-2 TCR set came from MIRA and was filtered for enrichment in COVID-19-positive ImmuneCODE repertoires, removing public or cross-reactive TCRs. Using the MIRA antigens, annotated TCRs were further analysed by specific ORF or by position within an ORF. Breadth was defined as the number of annotated unique rearrangements divided by the total number of unique productive rearrangements, and depth was defined as the summed frequency of the annotated unique rearrangements. TCR breadth was compared between groups using two-sided Wilcoxon rank-sum tests. The immuneACCESS repertoire file appears here via TCRdb, limited to in-frame rearrangements. These files lack a portion of the clones; in checked studies, under half of the deficit traces to unresolved V genes, and the cause of the others is not known. Clone size and V and J calls were adopted from that table, with D and trimming inferred from the DNA. The sample table lists some 270,000 clones, approximately 90% of them with a count of one. In total, the top ten clones hold under 3% of the sample.

Per the germline V gene, KGHDR is the CDR1 and SFDVKD is the CDR2. The junction shows trimming of 3 bases on V and 6 bases on J, and the gene matches do not reach 14 bases of it. The CDR3 measures 17 amino acids from cysteine to phenylalanine. Only the CDR3 DNA stays, 51 bases, in frame from base 1. This chain joins TRBV24-1 to TRBJ2-3, and 7 junction bases match TRBD2. Sequenced material: peripheral blood, taken in a trial of Ad26.COV2.S vaccine versus placebo. This clonotype was obtained from a person between 18 and 59 years old who received the Ad26.COV2.S COVID-19 vaccine or a placebo. The DNA is TGTGCCACCAGTGATCCCCTGTCGCTAGCGGAGGCGGATACGCAGTATTTT. Its translation is CATSDPLSLAEADTQYF.